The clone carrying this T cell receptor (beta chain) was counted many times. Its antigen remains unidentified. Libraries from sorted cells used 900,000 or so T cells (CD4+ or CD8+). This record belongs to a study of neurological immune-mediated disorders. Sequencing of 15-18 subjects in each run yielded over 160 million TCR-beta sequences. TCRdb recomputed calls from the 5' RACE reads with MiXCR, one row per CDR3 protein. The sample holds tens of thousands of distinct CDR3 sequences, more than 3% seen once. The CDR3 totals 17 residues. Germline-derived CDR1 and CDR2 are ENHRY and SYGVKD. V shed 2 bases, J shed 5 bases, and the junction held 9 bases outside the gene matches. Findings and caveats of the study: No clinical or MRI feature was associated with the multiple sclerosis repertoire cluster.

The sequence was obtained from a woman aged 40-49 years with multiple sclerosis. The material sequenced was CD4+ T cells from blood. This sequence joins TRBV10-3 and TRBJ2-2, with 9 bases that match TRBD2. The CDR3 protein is CAISEGRAGGRTGELFF. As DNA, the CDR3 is TGTGCCATCAGTGAGGGAAGAGCGGGGGGCCGAACCGGGGAGCTGTTTTTT.